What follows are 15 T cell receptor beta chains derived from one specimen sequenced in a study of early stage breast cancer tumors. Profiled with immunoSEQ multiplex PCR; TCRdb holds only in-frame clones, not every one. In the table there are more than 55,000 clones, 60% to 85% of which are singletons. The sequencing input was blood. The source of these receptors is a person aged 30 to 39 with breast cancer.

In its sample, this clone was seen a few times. CDR3: CASSLARDTNTGELFF. CDR3 bases: TGCGCCAGCAGCTTGGCTCGGGACACGAACACCGGGGAGCTGTTTTTT. This sequence joins TRBV5-1 and TRBJ2-2; possible D gene TRBD1, 6 bases. The CDR3 loop spans 16 amino acids. Germline V CDR1 and CDR2: SGHRS, YFSETQ. Trimming shortened V by 0 bases and J by 0 bases, and 9 bases separated the two germline ends.

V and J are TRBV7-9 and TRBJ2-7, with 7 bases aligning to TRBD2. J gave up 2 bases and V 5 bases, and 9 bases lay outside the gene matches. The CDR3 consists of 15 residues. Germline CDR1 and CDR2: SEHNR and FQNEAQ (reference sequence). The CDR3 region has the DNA TGTGCCAGCAGCACGGAGACTAGCCCGGCCTACGAGCAGTACTTC. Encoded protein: CASSTETSPAYEQYF.

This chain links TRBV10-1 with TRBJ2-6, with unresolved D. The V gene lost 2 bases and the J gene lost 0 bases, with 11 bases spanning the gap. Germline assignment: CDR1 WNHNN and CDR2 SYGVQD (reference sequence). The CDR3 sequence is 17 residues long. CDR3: CASSELPVHSGANVLTF. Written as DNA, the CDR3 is TGCGCCAGCAGTGAGCTCCCCGTTCACTCTGGGGCCAACGTCCTGACTTTC.

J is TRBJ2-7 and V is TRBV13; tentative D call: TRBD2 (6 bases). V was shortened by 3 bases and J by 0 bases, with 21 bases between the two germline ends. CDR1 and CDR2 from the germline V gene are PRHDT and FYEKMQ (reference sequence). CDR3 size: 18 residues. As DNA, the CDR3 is TGTGCCAGCAGCTTCTATTCGGGAGTCCCCTTAACCTCCTACGAGCAGTACTTC. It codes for CASSFYSGVPLTSYEQYF.

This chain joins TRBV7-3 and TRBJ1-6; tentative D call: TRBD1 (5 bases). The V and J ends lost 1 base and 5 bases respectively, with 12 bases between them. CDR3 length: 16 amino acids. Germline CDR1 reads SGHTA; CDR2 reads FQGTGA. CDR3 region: CASSLIGGADNSPLHF. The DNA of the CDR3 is TGTGCCAGCAGCTTAATTGGGGGTGCGGATAATTCACCCCTCCACTTT.

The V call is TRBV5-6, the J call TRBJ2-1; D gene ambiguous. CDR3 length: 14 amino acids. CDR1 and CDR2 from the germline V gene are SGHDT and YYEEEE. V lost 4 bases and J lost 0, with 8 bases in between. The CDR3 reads CASSGNSSYNEQFF. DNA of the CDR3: TGTGCCAGCAGCGGGAACAGCTCCTACAATGAGCAGTTCTTC.

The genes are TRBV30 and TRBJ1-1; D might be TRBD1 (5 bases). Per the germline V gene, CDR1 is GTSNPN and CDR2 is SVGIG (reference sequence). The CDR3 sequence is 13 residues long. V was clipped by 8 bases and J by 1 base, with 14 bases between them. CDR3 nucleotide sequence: TGTGCCCAAAGGTCGGGGACGAACACTGAAGCTTTCTTT. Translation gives CAQRSGTNTEAFF.

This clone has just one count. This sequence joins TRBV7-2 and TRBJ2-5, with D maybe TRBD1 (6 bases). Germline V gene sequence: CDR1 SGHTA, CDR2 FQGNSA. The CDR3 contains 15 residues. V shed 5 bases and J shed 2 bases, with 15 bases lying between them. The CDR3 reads CASSRGGDRQETQYF. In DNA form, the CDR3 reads TGTGCCAGCAGCCGTGGGGGAGACAGGCAAGAGACCCAGTACTTC.

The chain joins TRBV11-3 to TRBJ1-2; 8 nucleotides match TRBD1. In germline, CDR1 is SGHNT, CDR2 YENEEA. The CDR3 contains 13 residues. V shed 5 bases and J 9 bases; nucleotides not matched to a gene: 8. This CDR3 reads CASSLTGGDSYTF. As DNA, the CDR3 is TGTGCCAGCAGCCTAACAGGGGGTGACAGCTACACCTTC.

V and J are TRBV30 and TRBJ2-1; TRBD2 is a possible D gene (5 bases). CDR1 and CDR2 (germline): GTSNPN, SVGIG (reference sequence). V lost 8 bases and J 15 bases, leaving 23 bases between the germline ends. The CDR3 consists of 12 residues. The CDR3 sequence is CAPARGWGDGFF. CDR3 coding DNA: TGTGCCCCGGCCCGCGGGTGGGGAGACGGGTTCTTC.

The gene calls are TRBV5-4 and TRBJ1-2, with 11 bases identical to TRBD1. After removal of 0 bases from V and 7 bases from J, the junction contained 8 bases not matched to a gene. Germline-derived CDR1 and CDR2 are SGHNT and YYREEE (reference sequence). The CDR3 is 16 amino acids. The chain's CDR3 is CASSLGITGTGGGYTF. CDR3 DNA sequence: TGTGCCAGCAGCTTGGGCATAACGGGGACAGGGGGTGGCTACACCTTC.

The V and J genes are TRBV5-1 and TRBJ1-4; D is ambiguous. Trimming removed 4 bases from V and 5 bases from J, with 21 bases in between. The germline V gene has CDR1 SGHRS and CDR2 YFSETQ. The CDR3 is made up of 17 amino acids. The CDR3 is CASSPPRGGQINEKLFF. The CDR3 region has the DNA TGCGCCAGCAGCCCACCACGAGGCGGGCAGATAAATGAAAAACTGTTTTTT.

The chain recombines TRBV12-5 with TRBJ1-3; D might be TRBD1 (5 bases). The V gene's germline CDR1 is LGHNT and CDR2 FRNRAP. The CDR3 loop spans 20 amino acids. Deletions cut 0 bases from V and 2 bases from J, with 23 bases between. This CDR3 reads CASGLVRGGATPGPGNTIYF. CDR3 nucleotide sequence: TGTGCTAGTGGTTTGGTTCGAGGCGGGGCGACCCCAGGACCTGGAAACACCATATATTTT. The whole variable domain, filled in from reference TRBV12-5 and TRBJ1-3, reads DARVTQTPRHKVTEMGQEVTMRCQPILGHNTVFWYRQTMMQGLELLAYFRNRAPLDDSGMPKDRFSAEMPDATLATLKIQPSEPRDSAVYFCASGLVRGGATPGPGNTIYFGEGSWLTVV.

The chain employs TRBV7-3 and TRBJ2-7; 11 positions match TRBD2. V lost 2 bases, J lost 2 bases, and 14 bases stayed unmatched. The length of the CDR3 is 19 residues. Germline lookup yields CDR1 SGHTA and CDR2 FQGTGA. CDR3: CASSLRPTSGILGPYEQYF. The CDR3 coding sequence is TGTGCCAGCAGCTTACGCCCGACTAGCGGGATTTTGGGCCCCTACGAGCAGTACTTC.

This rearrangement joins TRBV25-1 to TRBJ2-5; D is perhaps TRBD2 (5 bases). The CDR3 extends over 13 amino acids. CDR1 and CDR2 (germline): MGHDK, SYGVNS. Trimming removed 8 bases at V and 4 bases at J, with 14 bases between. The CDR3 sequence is CASCLAAGETQYF. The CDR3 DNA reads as TGTGCCAGCTGCCTGGCGGCGGGAGAGACCCAGTACTTC.